A selection of T cell receptor beta chains follows, all from one sample in a study of cytomegalovirus exposure and HLA in healthy donors. Libraries were prepared by immunoSEQ multiplex PCR; TCRdb keeps only in-frame clonotypes and omits some of them. The data show 65,000 to 80,000 clones, around 94% seen once. Sequencing was carried out using PBMCs. The receptors here all came from a woman in her late teens or twenties in good health and CMV-seropositive. The CDR3 runs from the conserved cysteine through the conserved F or W. D genes are given only for firm matches. Only part of the rows carry a size: once, few, many, or a class if the clone is expanded.

v_call	clone_size	j_call	d_call	cdr3_aa	cdr3_nt
TRBV30	.	TRBJ1-2	.	CAWSEQGRRGYTF	TGTGCCTGGAGTGAGCAGGGGCGACGTGGCTACACCTTC
TRBV5-6	.	TRBJ2-1	.	CASSHGSGNWYNEQFF	TGTGCCAGCAGCCATGGTTCAGGGAATTGGTACAATGAGCAGTTCTTC
TRBV14	.	TRBJ1-1	.	CASSQERPGERKTEAFF	TGTGCCAGCAGCCAAGAACGTCCGGGGGAAAGGAAGACTGAAGCTTTCTTT
TRBV9	.	TRBJ2-3	TRBD2	CASSSLGGYGTDTQYF	TGTGCCAGCAGCTCCTTGGGGGGGTACGGCACAGATACGCAGTATTTT
TRBV27	.	TRBJ1-2	.	CASSLSHGVNNYGYTF	TGTGCCAGCAGTTTATCACACGGGGTGAATAACTATGGCTACACCTTC
TRBV15	once	TRBJ1-2	.	CATSPQGSYGYTF	TGTGCCACCAGCCCCCAGGGGTCCTATGGCTACACCTTC
TRBV2	.	TRBJ2-1	TRBD1	CASSMGQASRSEQFF	TGTGCCAGCAGTATGGGACAGGCCTCAAGGTCGGAGCAGTTCTTC
TRBV12-5	.	TRBJ2-3	TRBD2	CASGGLAELTDTQYF	TGTGCTAGTGGGGGACTAGCGGAGCTCACAGATACGCAGTATTTT
TRBV25-1	.	TRBJ2-2	TRBD1	CASRQGSNTGELFF	TGTGCCAGCAGACAGGGGTCTAACACCGGGGAGCTGTTTTTT
TRBV27	.	TRBJ2-1	.	CALSGPYNEQFF	TGTGCCCTTTCGGGTCCGTACAATGAGCAGTTCTTC
TRBV5-1	.	TRBJ2-1	.	CASSLAAPSYNEQFF	TGCGCCAGCAGCTTGGCTGCGCCCTCCTACAATGAGCAGTTCTTC
TRBV25-1	.	TRBJ1-5	.	CASSDGQSNQPQHF	TGTGCCAGCAGTGATGGACAGAGCAATCAGCCCCAGCATTTT
TRBV7-6	.	TRBJ2-5	.	CASSLLALATQETQYF	TGTGCCAGCAGCTTGCTCGCTCTAGCGACACAAGAGACCCAGTACTTC
TRBV7-3	.	TRBJ1-5	.	CASSPRGYNQPQHF	TGTGCCAGCAGCCCCAGAGGGTACAATCAGCCCCAGCATTTT
TRBV6-5	.	TRBJ1-3	.	CPPRAGDGNTIYF	TGTCCTCCCCGGGCCGGGGATGGAAACACCATATATTTT
TRBV25-1	.	TRBJ2-5	.	CASSIVSGGGYQETQYF	TGTGCCAGCAGTATAGTCTCAGGGGGAGGCTACCAAGAGACCCAGTACTTC
TRBV5-5	.	TRBJ1-4	.	CASSSRGGGLGEKLFF	TGTGCCAGCAGCTCCCGCGGGGGGGGGCTGGGTGAAAAACTGTTTTTT
TRBV10-2	.	TRBJ1-2	TRBD1	CASTADRGDGYTF	TGCGCCAGCACTGCCGACAGGGGGGATGGCTACACCTTC
TRBV4-3	.	TRBJ1-2	TRBD1	CASSQEGGGGNYGYTF	TGCGCCAGCAGCCAAGAAGGAGGGGGCGGGAACTATGGCTACACCTTC
TRBV30	.	TRBJ1-6	.	CAWKWAGGGNSPLHF	TGTGCCTGGAAATGGGCTGGGGGGGGTAATTCACCCCTCCACTTT
TRBV4-3	.	TRBJ2-3	.	CASSQVTGRDTQYF	TGCGCCAGCAGCCAAGTGACAGGTCGAGATACGCAGTATTTT
TRBV28	.	TRBJ1-2	TRBD1	CASSFPTGANYGYTF	TGTGCCAGCAGTTTCCCGACAGGGGCTAACTATGGCTACACCTTC
TRBV6-5	.	TRBJ2-5	.	CASSRSPQETQYF	TGTGCCAGCAGTAGGAGTCCTCAAGAGACCCAGTACTTC
TRBV10-1	.	TRBJ1-1	.	CASKGSGVTRPTEAFF	TGCGCCAGCAAGGGCAGCGGGGTAACACGCCCCACTGAAGCTTTCTTT
TRBV2	once	TRBJ2-5	TRBD2	CASSTASGRGETQYF	TGTGCCAGCAGCACCGCTAGCGGGAGAGGAGAGACCCAGTACTTC
TRBV5-1	.	TRBJ1-1	TRBD1	CASSLAARTGVIEAFF	TGCGCCAGCAGCTTGGCGGCAAGGACAGGTGTAATTGAAGCTTTCTTT
TRBV4-1	many	TRBJ1-2	.	CASSPIANYGYTF	TGCGCCAGCAGCCCTATCGCTAACTATGGCTACACCTTC
TRBV30	.	TRBJ1-4	.	CAWSLGGDGEKLFF	TGTGCCTGGAGCCTCGGGGGGGATGGCGAAAAACTGTTTTTT
TRBV19	.	TRBJ1-2	TRBD1	CASSISGTGFGYTF	TGTGCCAGTAGTATCTCCGGGACAGGGTTCGGCTACACCTTC
TRBV14	.	TRBJ2-2	TRBD1	CASSRGQANTGELFF	TGTGCCAGCAGCCGTGGACAGGCCAACACCGGGGAGCTGTTTTTT
TRBV6-5	few	TRBJ1-6	.	CASSNGQTYNSPLHF	TGTGCCAGCAGCAACGGACAGACCTATAATTCACCCCTCCACTTT
TRBV5-1	.	TRBJ2-2	.	CASSLAMGPNTGELFF	TGCGCCAGCAGCTTGGCCATGGGGCCTAACACCGGGGAGCTGTTTTTT
TRBV2	.	TRBJ1-5	.	CASSATGYSNQPQHF	TGTGCCAGCAGTGCTACAGGGTATAGCAATCAGCCCCAGCATTTT
TRBV10-3	.	TRBJ1-1	.	CAISEILGRGTEAFF	TGTGCCATCAGTGAGATTCTCGGAAGGGGGACTGAAGCTTTCTTT
TRBV14	.	TRBJ1-1	.	CASSLQGNTEAFF	TGTGCCAGCAGCCTCCAGGGGAACACTGAAGCTTTCTTT
TRBV6-5	.	TRBJ1-1	TRBD1	CASSHQTGQDTEAFF	TGTGCCAGCAGCCACCAGACAGGGCAGGATACTGAAGCTTTCTTT
TRBV6-1	few	TRBJ1-5	TRBD1	CASSARQGGREPQHF	TGTGCCAGCAGTGCCAGACAGGGAGGCAGGGAGCCCCAGCATTTT
TRBV9	once	TRBJ2-1	.	CASSEGGLSEQFF	TGTGCCAGCAGCGAGGGCGGGTTAAGTGAGCAGTTCTTC
TRBV7-6	.	TRBJ1-2	.	CASSLAGGGNPGYTF	TGTGCCAGCAGCTTAGCAGGTGGGGGGAACCCTGGCTACACCTTC
TRBV7-3	.	TRBJ2-3	TRBD2	CASSPGEAGVVDTQYF	TGTGCCAGCAGCCCCGGTGAAGCGGGAGTGGTAGATACGCAGTATTTT
TRBV5-1	.	TRBJ2-3	.	CASSLTDPSTDTQYF	TGCGCCAGCAGCTTGACAGACCCTAGCACAGATACGCAGTATTTT
TRBV15	.	TRBJ1-2	.	CATSRDVALNYGYTF	TGTGCCACCAGCAGAGATGTGGCACTAAACTATGGCTACACCTTC
TRBV2	.	TRBJ1-5	.	CASSPQGGQPQHF	TGTGCCAGCAGCCCACAGGGTGGTCAGCCCCAGCATTTT
TRBV30	.	TRBJ1-5	.	CAWSSRGVQPQHF	TGTGCCTGGAGTAGTAGGGGTGTTCAGCCCCAGCATTTT
TRBV11-2	.	TRBJ2-2	.	CASSSLTGELFF	TGTGCCAGCAGCTCCCTCACCGGGGAGCTGTTTTTT
TRBV4-1	.	TRBJ2-5	TRBD2	CASSQGGGLGGTQYF	TGCGCCAGCAGCCAAGGGGGAGGGTTAGGCGGGACCCAGTACTTC
TRBV30	.	TRBJ2-1	.	CAWSPGSYNEQFF	TGTGCCTGGAGCCCCGGCTCCTACAATGAGCAGTTCTTC
TRBV9	.	TRBJ2-2	TRBD2	CASSVGGEGELFF	TGTGCCAGCAGCGTTGGGGGGGAAGGGGAGCTGTTTTTT
TRBV27	.	TRBJ1-4	.	CASSRFSLGGEKLFF	TGTGCCAGCAGCAGGTTCTCATTGGGTGGTGAAAAACTGTTTTTT
TRBV30	.	TRBJ2-1	TRBD2	CAWRGGLVATEQFF	TGTGCCTGGAGAGGGGGACTAGTGGCTACTGAGCAGTTCTTC
TRBV19	.	TRBJ1-5	TRBD1	CASSYWGQGAVQPQHF	TGTGCCAGTAGTTACTGGGGACAGGGGGCGGTTCAGCCCCAGCATTTT
TRBV12-5	.	TRBJ2-7	.	CASGTYRGDEQYF	TGTGCTAGTGGCACTTACCGGGGTGATGAGCAGTACTTC
TRBV7-2	.	TRBJ2-7	TRBD2	CASSPMGGTYEQYF	TGTGCCAGCAGCCCTATGGGGGGGACCTACGAGCAGTACTTC
TRBV7-9	.	TRBJ1-1	.	CASSWRAGEAFF	TGTGCCAGCAGTTGGAGGGCTGGAGAAGCTTTCTTT
TRBV11-2	.	TRBJ2-3	.	CASSLDRTTDTQYF	TGTGCCAGCAGCCTCGACAGGACCACAGATACGCAGTATTTT
TRBV27	few	TRBJ1-5	.	CASSLQGLEPQHF	TGTGCCAGCAGTTTACAGGGGTTGGAGCCCCAGCATTTT
TRBV7-7	.	TRBJ2-1	TRBD1	CASSSGQGSNEQFF	TGTGCCAGCAGCTCGGGACAGGGGTCCAATGAGCAGTTCTTC
TRBV11-3	.	TRBJ2-1	.	CASSPGTDNEQFF	TGTGCCAGCAGCCCCGGGACTGATAATGAGCAGTTCTTC
TRBV11-3	.	TRBJ2-7	TRBD2	CASSHGLADEQYF	TGTGCCAGCAGCCACGGACTAGCGGACGAGCAGTACTTC